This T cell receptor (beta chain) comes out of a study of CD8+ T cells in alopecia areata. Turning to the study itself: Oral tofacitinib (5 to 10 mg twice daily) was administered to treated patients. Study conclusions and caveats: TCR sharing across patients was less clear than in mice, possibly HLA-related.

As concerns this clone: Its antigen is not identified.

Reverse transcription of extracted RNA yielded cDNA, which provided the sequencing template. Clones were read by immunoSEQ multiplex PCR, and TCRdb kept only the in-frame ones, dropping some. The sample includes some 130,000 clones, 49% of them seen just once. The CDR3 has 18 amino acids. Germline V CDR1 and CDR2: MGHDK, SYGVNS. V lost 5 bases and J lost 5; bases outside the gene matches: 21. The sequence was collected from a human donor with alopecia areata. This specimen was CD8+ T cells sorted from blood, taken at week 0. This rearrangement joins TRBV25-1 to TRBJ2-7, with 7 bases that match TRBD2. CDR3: CASSPRSSGTPWGDEQYF. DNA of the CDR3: TGTGCCAGCAGTCCACGATCCAGCGGGACTCCATGGGGGGACGAGCAGTACTTC.